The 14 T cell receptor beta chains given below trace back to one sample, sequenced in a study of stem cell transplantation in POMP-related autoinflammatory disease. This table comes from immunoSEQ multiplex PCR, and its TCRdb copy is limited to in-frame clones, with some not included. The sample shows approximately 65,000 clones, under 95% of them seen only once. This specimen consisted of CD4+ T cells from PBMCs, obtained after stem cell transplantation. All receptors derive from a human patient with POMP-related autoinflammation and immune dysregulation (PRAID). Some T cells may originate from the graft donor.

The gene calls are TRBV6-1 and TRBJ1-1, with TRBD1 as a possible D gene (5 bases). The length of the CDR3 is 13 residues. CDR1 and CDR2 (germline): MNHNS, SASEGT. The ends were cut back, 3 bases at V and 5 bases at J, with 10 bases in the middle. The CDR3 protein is CASSDLRGTEAFF. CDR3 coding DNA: TGTGCCAGCAGTGATCTGCGGGGGACTGAAGCTTTCTTT.

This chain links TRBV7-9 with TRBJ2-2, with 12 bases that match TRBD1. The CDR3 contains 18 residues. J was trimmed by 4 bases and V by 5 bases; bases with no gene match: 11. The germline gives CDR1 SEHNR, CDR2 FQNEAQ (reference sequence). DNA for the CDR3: TGTGCCAGCAGCCCTACGGGAACGGGACAGGGGGCCACCGGGGAGCTGTTTTTT. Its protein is CASSPTGTGQGATGELFF.

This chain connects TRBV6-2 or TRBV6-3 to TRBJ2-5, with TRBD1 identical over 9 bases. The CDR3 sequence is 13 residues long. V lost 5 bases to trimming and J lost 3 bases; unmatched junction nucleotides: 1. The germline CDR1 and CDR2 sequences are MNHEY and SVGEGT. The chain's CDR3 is CASSRQGEETQYF. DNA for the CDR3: TGTGCCAGCAGTCGACAGGGGGAAGAGACCCAGTACTTC.

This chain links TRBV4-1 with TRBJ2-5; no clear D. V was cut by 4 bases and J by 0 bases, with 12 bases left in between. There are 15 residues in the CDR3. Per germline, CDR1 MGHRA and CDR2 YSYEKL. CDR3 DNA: TGCGCCAGCAGCCTAGAAGCACTGTACCAAGAGACCCAGTACTTC. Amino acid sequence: CASSLEALYQETQYF.

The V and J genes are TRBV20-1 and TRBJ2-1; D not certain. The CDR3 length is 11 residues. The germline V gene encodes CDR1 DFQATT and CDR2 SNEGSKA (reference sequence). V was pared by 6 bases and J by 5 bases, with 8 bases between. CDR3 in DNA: TGCAGTGCCCCGCGAAACAATGAGCAGTTCTTC. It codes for CSAPRNNEQFF.

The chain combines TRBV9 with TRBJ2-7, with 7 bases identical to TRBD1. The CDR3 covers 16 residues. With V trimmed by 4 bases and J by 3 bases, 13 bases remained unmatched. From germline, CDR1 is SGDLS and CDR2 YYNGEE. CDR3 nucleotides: TGTGCCAGCAGCCCCCGGGTGGGGACAGAAGTCTACGAGCAGTACTTC. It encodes CASSPRVGTEVYEQYF.

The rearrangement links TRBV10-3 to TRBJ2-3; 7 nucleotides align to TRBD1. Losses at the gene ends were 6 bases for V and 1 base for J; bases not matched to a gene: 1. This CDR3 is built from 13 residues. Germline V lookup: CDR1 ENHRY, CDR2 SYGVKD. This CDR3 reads CAISTGGTDTQYF. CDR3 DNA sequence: TGTGCCATCAGCACAGGGGGCACAGATACGCAGTATTTT.

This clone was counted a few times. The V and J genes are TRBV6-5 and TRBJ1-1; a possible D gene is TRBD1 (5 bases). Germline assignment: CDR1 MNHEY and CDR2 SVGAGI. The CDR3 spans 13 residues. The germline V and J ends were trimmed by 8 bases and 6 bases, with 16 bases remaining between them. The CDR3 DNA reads TGTGCCAGCCTCTCGACAGTAAGGGCTGAAGCTTTCTTT. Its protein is CASLSTVRAEAFF.

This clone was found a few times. The CDR3: CASSESSRRLGYEQYV. Here the CDR3 DNA reads TGTGCCAGCAGTGAAAGCTCCAGGAGGCTAGGCTACGAGCAGTACGTC. V is TRBV6-1 and J is TRBJ2-7, with D maybe TRBD2 (5 bases). V was trimmed by 2 bases and J by 3 bases, leaving 17 bases between them. This CDR3 has 16 amino acids. Germline V gene sequence: CDR1 MNHNS, CDR2 SASEGT.

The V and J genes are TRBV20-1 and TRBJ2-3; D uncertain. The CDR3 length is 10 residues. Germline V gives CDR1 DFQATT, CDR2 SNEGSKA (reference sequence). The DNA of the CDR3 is TGCAGCCCCGCGACAGATACGCAGTATTTT. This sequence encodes CSPATDTQYF.

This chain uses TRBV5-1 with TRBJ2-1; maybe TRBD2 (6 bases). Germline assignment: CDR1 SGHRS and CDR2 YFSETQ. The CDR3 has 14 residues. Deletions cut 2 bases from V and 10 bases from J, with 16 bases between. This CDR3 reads CASSLSLSGVEQFF. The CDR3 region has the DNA TGCGCCAGCAGCTTATCGTTGTCGGGGGTGGAGCAGTTCTTC.

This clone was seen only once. The CDR3 region has the DNA TGTGCCACCAGTGGTGGGACAGGCTATTATAGCAATCAGCCCCAGCATTTT. It is translated as CATSGGTGYYSNQPQHF. This chain links TRBV24-1 with TRBJ1-5; 8 positions match TRBD1. Trimming cost V 5 bases and J 0 bases; bases outside gene matches: 8. The V gene's germline CDR1 is KGHDR and CDR2 SFDVKD. This CDR3 region has 17 residues.

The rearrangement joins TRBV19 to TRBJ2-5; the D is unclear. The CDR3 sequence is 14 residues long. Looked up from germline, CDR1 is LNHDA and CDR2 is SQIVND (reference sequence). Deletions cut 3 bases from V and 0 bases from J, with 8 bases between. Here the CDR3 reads CASSMRQNQETQYF. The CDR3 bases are TGTGCCAGTAGTATGAGGCAGAACCAAGAGACCCAGTACTTC.

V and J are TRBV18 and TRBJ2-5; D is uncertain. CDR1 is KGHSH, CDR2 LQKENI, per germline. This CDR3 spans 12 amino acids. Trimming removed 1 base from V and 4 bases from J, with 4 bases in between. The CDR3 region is CASSPQGETQYF. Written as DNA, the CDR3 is TGTGCCAGCTCACCACAGGGAGAGACCCAGTACTTC.